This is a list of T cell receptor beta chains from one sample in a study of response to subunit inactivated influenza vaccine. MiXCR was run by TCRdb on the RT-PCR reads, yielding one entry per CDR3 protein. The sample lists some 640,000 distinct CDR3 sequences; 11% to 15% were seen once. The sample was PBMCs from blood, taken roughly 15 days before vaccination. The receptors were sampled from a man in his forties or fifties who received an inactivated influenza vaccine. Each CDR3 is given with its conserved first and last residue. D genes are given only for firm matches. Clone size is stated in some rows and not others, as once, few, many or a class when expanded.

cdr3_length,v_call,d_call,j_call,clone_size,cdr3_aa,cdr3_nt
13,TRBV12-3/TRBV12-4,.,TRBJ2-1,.,CASSFSSTNEQFF,TGTGCCAGCAGTTTCTCTTCTACTAATGAGCAGTTCTTC
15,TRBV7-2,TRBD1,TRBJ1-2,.,CASSSVTGGGNGYTF,TGTGCCAGCAGCTCCGTAACAGGGGGCGGGAATGGCTACACCTTC
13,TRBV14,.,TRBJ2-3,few,CASSRTGTQSQYF,TGTGCCAGCAGCCGAACCGGGACCCAATCCCAGTATTTT
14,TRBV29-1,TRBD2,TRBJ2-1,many,CSVEASGRENEQFF,TGCAGCGTTGAAGCCAGCGGGAGGGAAAATGAGCAGTTCTTC
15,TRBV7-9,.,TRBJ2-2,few,CASSGGPKNTGELFF,TGTGCCAGCAGCGGAGGACCGAAGAACACCGGGGAGCTGTTTTTT
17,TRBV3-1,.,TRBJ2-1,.,CASSQSRAPDSYNEQFF,TGTGCCAGCAGCCAATCCCGGGCCCCAGACTCCTACAATGAGCAGTTCTTC
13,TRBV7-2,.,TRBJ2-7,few,CASSSGMGAKQYF,TGTGCCAGCAGCTCCGGGATGGGAGCCAAGCAGTACTTC
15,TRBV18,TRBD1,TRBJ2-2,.,CASSPNRGHVGELFF,TGTGCCAGCTCGCCGAACAGGGGGCACGTCGGGGAGCTGTTTTTT
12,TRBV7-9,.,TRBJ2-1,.,CASSLRSFEQFF,TGTGCCAGCAGCTTGAGAAGTTTCGAGCAGTTCTTC
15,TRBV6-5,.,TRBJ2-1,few,CASSYSKVGYNEQFF,TGTGCCAGCAGTTACTCGAAAGTCGGTTACAATGAGCAGTTCTTC
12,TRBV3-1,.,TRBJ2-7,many,CASSRRDYEQYF,TGTGCCAGCAGCCGCCGGGACTACGAGCAGTACTTC
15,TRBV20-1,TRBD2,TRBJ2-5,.,CSATGLAGAQETQYF,TGCAGTGCTACCGGACTAGCGGGGGCCCAAGAGACCCAGTACTTC
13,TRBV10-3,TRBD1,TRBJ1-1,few,CATMTGTNTEAFF,TGTGCCACCATGACAGGGACGAACACTGAAGCTTTCTTT
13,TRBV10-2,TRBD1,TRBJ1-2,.,CASSEQGARGYTF,TGCGCCAGCAGTGAGCAGGGGGCCCGTGGCTACACCTTC
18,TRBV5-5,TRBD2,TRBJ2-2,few,CASSLGLAGAGLAGELFF,TGTGCCAGCAGCTTGGGGCTAGCGGGGGCCGGTTTGGCCGGGGAGCTGTTTTTT
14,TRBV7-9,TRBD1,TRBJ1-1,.,CASSKDRVDTEAFF,TGTGCCAGCAGCAAGGACAGGGTGGACACTGAAGCTTTCTTT
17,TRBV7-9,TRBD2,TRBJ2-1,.,CASSLVGREGLQNEQFF,TGTGCCAGCAGCCTCGTGGGGCGGGAGGGCCTTCAAAATGAGCAGTTCTTC
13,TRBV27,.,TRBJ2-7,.,CASSSSEAYEQYF,TGTGCTAGCAGTTCCTCTGAGGCCTACGAGCAGTACTTC
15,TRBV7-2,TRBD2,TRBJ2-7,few,CASSQVASGGYEQYF,TGTGCCAGCAGCCAAGTAGCCAGCGGGGGCTACGAGCAGTACTTC
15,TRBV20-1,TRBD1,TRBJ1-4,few,CSARDLGQGFEKLFF,TGCAGTGCTAGAGATCTTGGACAGGGCTTTGAAAAACTGTTTTTT
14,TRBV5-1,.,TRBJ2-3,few,CASSPGFGSDTQYF,TGCGCCAGCAGCCCAGGTTTTGGGTCAGATACGCAGTATTTT
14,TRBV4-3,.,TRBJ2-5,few,CASSQVVSGETQYF,TGCGCCAGCAGCCAAGTCGTCTCGGGAGAGACCCAGTACTTC
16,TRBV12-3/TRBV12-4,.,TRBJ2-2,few,CASSLTPLANTGELFF,TGTGCCAGCAGTTTAACCCCCCTAGCGAACACCGGGGAGCTGTTTTTT
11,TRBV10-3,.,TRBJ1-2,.,CAIADMYGYTF,TGTGCCATCGCCGACATGTATGGCTACACCTTC
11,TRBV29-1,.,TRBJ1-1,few,CSVPVLDEAFF,TGCAGCGTTCCTGTTCTCGATGAAGCTTTCTTT